The source of this TCR beta chain is a study of graft-versus-host responses after intestinal transplantation. Study-wide context: Isolated intestinal, liver-intestinal, or multivisceral transplants had been given to the recipients. Every recipient underwent anti-thymocyte globulin induction, then tacrolimus and steroids for two to four years.

Study-wide points: Patients who carried graft-donor T cell macrochimerism also had high graft-versus-host to host-versus-graft clonal ratios in their allografts. Recipient-marrow GvH clones were detected, some having first appeared in ileum or blood.

Grafts had their tissue processed, releasing intraepithelial and lamina propria lymphocytes. Points on this clone: Its antigen remains unknown.

TCRdb's table, derived via immunoSEQ multiplex PCR, lists solely in-frame clones and lacks some. Of 60,000 to 65,000 clones listed, about nine tenths were seen once; the top ten hold 1.5% to 2%. CDR1 is SQVTM, CDR2 ANQGSEA, per germline. Trimming stripped 7 bases from V and 8 bases from J, with 15 bases between. The CDR3 loop spans 12 amino acids. This material consisted of ileum tissue, taken less than 400 days after transplant. The TCR was taken from a human patient who received an intestinal transplant, so some T cells may come from the graft donor. V is TRBV29-1 and J is TRBJ2-1, with D possibly being TRBD1 or TRBD2 (5 bases each). CDR3 residues: CSADYQGDEQFF. In DNA form, the CDR3 reads TGCAGCGCCGACTATCAGGGCGATGAGCAGTTCTTC.